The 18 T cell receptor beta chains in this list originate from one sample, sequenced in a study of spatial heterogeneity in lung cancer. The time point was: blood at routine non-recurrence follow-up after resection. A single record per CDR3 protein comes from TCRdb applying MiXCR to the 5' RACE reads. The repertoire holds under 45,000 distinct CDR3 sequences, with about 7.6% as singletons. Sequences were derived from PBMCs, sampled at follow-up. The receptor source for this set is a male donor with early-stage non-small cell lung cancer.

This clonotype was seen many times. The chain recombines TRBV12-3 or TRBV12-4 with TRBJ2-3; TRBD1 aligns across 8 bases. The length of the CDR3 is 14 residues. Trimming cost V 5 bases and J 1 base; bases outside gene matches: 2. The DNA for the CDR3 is TGTGCCAGCAGTCCGGGACAGGGCACAGATACGCAGTATTTT. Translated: CASSPGQGTDTQYF.

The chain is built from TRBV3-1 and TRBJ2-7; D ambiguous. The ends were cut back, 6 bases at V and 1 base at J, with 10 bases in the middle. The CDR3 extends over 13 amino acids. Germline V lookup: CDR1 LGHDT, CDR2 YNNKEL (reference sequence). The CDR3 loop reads CASRNDGSYEQYF. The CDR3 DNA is TGTGCCAGCAGGAATGACGGGTCCTACGAGCAGTACTTC.

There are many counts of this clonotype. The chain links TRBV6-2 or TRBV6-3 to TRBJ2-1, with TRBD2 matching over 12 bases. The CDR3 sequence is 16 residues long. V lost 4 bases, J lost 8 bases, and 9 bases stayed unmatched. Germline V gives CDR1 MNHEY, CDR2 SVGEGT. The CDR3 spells CASSSMTSGGFDEQFF. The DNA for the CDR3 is TGTGCCAGCAGTTCGATGACTAGCGGGGGTTTCGATGAGCAGTTCTTC.

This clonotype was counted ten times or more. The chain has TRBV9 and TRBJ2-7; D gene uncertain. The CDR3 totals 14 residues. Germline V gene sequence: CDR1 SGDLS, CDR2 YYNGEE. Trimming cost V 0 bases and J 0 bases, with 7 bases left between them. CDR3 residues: CASSVGVSSYEQYF. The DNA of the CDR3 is TGTGCCAGCAGCGTAGGGGTTAGCTCCTACGAGCAGTACTTC.

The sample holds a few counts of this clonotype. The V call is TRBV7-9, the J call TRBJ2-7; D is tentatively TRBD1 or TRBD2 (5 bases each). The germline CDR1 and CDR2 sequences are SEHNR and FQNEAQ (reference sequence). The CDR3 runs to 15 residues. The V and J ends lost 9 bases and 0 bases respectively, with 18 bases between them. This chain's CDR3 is CASVPGPGSSYEQYF. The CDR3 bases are TGTGCCAGTGTCCCGGGGCCAGGGAGCTCCTACGAGCAGTACTTC.

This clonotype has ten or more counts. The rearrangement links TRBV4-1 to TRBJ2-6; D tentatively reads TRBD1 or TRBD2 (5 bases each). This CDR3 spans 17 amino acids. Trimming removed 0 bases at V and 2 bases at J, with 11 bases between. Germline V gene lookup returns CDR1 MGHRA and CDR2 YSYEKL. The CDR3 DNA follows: TGCGCCAGCAGCCAAGATTGGGGGACCCCTGGGGCCAACGTCCTGACTTTC. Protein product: CASSQDWGTPGANVLTF.

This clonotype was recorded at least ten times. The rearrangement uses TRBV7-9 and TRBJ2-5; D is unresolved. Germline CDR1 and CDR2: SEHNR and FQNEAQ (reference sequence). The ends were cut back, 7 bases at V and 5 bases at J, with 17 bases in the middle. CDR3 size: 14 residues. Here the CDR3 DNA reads TGTGCCAGCACCCTCCTAAGTCCTGGGGAGACCCAGTACTTC. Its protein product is CASTLLSPGETQYF. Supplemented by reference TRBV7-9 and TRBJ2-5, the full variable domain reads DTGVSQNPRHKITKRGQNVTFRCDPISEHNRLYWYRQTLGQGPEFLTYFQNEAQLEKSRLLSDRFSAERPKGSFSTLEIQRTEQGDSAMYLCASTLLSPGETQYFGPGTRLLVL.

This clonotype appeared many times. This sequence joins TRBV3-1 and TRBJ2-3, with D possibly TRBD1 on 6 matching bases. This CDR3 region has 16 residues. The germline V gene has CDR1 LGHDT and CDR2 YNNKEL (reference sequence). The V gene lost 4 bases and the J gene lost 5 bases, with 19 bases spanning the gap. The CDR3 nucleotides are TGTGCCAGCAGCCTATGGAGCGGTTCGACAGGAGATACGCAGTATTTT. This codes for CASSLWSGSTGDTQYF.

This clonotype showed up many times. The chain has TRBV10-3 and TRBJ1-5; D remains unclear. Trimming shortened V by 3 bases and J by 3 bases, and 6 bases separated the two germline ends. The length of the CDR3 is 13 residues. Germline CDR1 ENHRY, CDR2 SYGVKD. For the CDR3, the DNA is TGTGCCATCAGTGACCAAAACAATCAGCCCCAGCATTTT. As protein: CAISDQNNQPQHF.

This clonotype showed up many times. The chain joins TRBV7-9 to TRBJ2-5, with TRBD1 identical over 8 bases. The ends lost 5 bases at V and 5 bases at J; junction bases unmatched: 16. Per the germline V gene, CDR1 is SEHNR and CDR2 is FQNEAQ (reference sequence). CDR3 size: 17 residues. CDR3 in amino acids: CASSGQGSGPYGETQYF. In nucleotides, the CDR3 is TGTGCCAGCAGCGGACAGGGATCGGGCCCATATGGGGAGACCCAGTACTTC. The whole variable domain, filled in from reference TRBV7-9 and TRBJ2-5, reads DTGVSQNPRHKITKRGQNVTFRCDPISEHNRLYWYRQTLGQGPEFLTYFQNEAQLEKSRLLSDRFSAERPKGSFSTLEIQRTEQGDSAMYLCASSGQGSGPYGETQYFGPGTRLLVL.

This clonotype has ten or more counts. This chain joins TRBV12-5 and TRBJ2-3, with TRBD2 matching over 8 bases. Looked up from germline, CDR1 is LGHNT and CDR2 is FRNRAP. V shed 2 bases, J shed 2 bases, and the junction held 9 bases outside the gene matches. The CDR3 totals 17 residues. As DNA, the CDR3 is TGTGCTAGTGGTTTGAGCGCGGGGGGACCATTCACAGATACGCAGTATTTT. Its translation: CASGLSAGGPFTDTQYF.

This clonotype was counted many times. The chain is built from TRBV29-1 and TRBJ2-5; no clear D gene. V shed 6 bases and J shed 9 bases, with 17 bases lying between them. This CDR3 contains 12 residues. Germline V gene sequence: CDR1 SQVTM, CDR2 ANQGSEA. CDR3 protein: CSVSQAALSQYF. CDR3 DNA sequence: TGCAGCGTGTCTCAGGCGGCGCTGTCCCAGTACTTC.

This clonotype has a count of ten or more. The CDR3 DNA is TGTGCCAGCAGTCTAAGGGGGGGCCCCGGGGAGCTGTTTTTT. Its translation: CASSLRGGPGELFF. V gene TRBV12-3 or TRBV12-4 combines with J gene TRBJ2-2, with D perhaps TRBD2 (7 bases). V gave up 5 bases and J gave up 6 bases, with 13 bases separating them. The CDR3 is 14 amino acids.

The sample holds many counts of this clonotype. This CDR3 reads CASSILGNTEAFF. The CDR3 nucleotides read TGTGCCAGTAGTATACTGGGTAACACTGAAGCTTTCTTT. The rearrangement uses TRBV19 and TRBJ1-1; D call uncertain. Germline-derived CDR1 and CDR2 are LNHDA and SQIVND (reference sequence). Trimming removed 2 bases at V and 2 bases at J, with 6 bases between. The CDR3 sequence is 13 residues long.

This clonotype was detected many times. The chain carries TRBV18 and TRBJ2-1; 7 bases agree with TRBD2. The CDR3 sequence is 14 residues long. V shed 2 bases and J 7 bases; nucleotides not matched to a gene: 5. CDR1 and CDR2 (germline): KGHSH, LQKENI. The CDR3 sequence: CASSPMAGENEQFF. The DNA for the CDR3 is TGTGCCAGCTCACCAATGGCGGGGGAGAATGAGCAGTTCTTC.

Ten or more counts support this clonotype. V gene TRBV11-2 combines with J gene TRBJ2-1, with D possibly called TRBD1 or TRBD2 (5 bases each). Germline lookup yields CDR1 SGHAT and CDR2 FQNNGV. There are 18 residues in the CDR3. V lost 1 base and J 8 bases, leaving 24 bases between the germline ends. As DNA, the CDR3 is TGTGCCAGCAGCTTAGGCTCTTGGGGGTCGGGGTCCTCCCATGAGCAGTTCTTC. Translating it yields CASSLGSWGSGSSHEQFF.

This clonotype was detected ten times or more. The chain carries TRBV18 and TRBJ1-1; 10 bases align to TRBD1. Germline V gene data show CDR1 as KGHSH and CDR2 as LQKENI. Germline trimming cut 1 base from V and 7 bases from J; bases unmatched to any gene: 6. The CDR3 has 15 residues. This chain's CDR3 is CASSPRGQGVVEAFF. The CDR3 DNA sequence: TGTGCCAGCTCACCACGAGGACAGGGGGTGGTTGAAGCTTTCTTT. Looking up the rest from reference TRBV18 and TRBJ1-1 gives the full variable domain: NAGVMQNPRHLVRRRGQEARLRCSPMKGHSHVYWYRQLPEEGLKFMVYLQKENIIDESGMPKERFSAEFPKEGPSILRIQQVVRGDSAAYFCASSPRGQGVVEAFFGQGTRLTVV.

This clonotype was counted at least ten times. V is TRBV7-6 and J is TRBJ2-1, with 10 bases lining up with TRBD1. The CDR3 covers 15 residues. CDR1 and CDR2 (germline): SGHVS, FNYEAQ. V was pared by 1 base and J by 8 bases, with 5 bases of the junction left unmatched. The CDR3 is CASSLEGTGVDEQFF. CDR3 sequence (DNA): TGTGCCAGCAGCTTAGAAGGGACAGGGGTGGATGAGCAGTTCTTC.